This T cell receptor beta chain is drawn from a study of blood T cell repertoires in COVID-19. Study summary: Collection of acute and convalescent COVID-19 samples took place in the United States, Italy and Spain. Nucleic acid was either cDNA or gDNA, and it came from T cells, B-cell-depleted T cells, or PBMCs.

The V gene's germline CDR1 is MDHEN and CDR2 SYDVKM. The CDR3 covers 12 residues. V was clipped by 3 bases and J by 4 bases, with 6 bases between them. The authors' processing: The assay estimated nucleated cells by amplifying reference gene primers. Sequenced by immunoSEQ multiplex PCR; TCRdb stores in-frame clones only, minus some. Clonal size and the V and J genes are those of that table, whereas D and trimming came from the DNA. Among about 110,000 clones listed, 80% to 90% were seen once. The chain couples TRBV28 to TRBJ1-1, with D hard to call. The origin of this receptor is a woman in her sixties with acute or convalescent COVID-19. What was sequenced was peripheral blood. CDR3 protein: CASSFGGTEAFF. Here the CDR3 DNA reads TGTGCCAGCAGTTTCGGTGGCACTGAAGCTTTCTTT.